The clone carrying this TCR beta chain appeared many times. These data originate in a study of T-cell reconstitution after alpha-beta-depleted transplantation in children. A library of TCRbeta sequences, prepared with unique molecular identifiers, was generated. One entry per CDR3 protein, called by TCRdb with MiXCR from the PCR reads. The table has roughly 200,000 distinct CDR3 sequences, more than 12% seen once. The specimen comprised PBMCs from the stem cell graft donor, sampled from the stem cell graft. The receptor was isolated from a human donor who donated a stem cell graft to a child with acute lymphoblastic leukemia.

CDR3 amino acids: CASSFDGNQYNEQFF. The CDR3 bases are TGCGCCAGCAGCTTTGACGGGAACCAGTACAATGAGCAGTTCTTC. The J gene is TRBJ2-1, the V gene TRBV5-1; maybe TRBD2 (5 bases). Germline V gives CDR1 SGHRS, CDR2 YFSETQ. The CDR3 loop spans 15 amino acids. Trimming stripped 2 bases from V and 4 bases from J, with 13 bases between. The whole variable domain, filled in from reference TRBV5-1 and TRBJ2-1, reads KAGVTQTPRYLIKTRGQQVTLSCSPISGHRSVSWYQQTPGQGLQFLFEYFSETQRNKGNFPGRFSGRQFSNSRSEMNVSTLELGDSALYLCASSFDGNQYNEQFFGPGTRLTVL.